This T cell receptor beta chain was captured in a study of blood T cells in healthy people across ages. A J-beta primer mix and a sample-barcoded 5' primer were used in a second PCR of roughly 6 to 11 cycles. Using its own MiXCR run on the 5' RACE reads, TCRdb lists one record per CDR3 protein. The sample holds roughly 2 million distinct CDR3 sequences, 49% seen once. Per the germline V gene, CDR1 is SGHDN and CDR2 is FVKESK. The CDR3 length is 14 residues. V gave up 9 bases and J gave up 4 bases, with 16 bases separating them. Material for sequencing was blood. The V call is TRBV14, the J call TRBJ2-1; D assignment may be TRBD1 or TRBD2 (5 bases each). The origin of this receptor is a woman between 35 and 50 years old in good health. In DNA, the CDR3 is TGTGCCAGTTCCGGGACCAGCCTTTACAATGAGCAGTTCTTC. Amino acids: CASSGTSLYNEQFF.